Below are 21 T cell receptor beta chains sequenced from a single sample in a study of beta chain features in type 1 diabetes. Overall study findings and caveats: Shortening of TCRB CDR3s, moderate but significant, appeared in all four CD4+ subsets of Type 1 diabetes patients.

The sequenced template was cDNA made from the entire isolated RNA. Sequencing used immunoSEQ multiplex PCR; TCRdb keeps in-frame clones, though not all of them. The sample records hundreds of thousands of clones, approximately 16% being singletons. These receptors' targets are unknown. Sequencing was done on a sample of naive CD4+ T cells from blood. These receptors came from a man in his late teens or twenties with type 1 diabetes.

CDR3 loop: CASSLLGYGYTF. The DNA for the CDR3 is TGTGCCAGCAGCTTGCTCGGGTATGGCTACACCTTC. The chain links TRBV7-2 to TRBJ1-2; D is ambiguous. CDR1 SGHTA and CDR2 FQGNSA come from the germline V gene. Trimming left V 3 bases short and J 5 bases short, with 7 bases between. This CDR3 is built from 12 residues.

Written as DNA, the CDR3 is TGCGCCAGCAGCTTGAAGCCCAACCAAGAGACCCAGTACTTC. Its translation is CASSLKPNQETQYF. The chain recombines TRBV5-1 with TRBJ2-5, with unresolved D. There are 14 residues in the CDR3. Trimming left V 1 base short and J 0 bases short, with 7 bases between. From germline, CDR1 is SGHRS and CDR2 YFSETQ.

This chain uses TRBV7-9 with TRBJ2-1; 10 bases agree with TRBD2. The CDR3 loop spans 13 amino acids. The trim removed 7 bases at V and 4 bases at J, leaving 1 base unmatched. Germline values: CDR1 SEHNR, CDR2 FQNEAQ (reference sequence). CDR3 DNA: TGTGCCAGCAAGGGACTAGCGTACAATGAGCAGTTCTTC. Translating gives CASKGLAYNEQFF.

This clone was found a few times. This chain uses TRBV2 with TRBJ2-1; TRBD1 agrees at 7 bases. Germline values: CDR1 SNHLY, CDR2 FYNNEI. Trimming at V came to 5 bases and at J to 6 bases, leaving 7 bases not matched to a gene. This CDR3 spans 14 amino acids. The CDR3 coding sequence is TGTGCCAGCAGTTTTAGACAGGGTCCCAATGAGCAGTTCTTC. It codes for CASSFRQGPNEQFF.

The chain is built from TRBV27 and TRBJ1-2, with TRBD1 as a possible D gene (5 bases). The CDR3 runs to 16 residues. Between the trimmed V and J ends, which lost 0 bases and 4 bases, there was a span of 15 bases. Germline-derived CDR1 and CDR2 are MNHEY and SMNVEV (reference sequence). For the CDR3, the DNA is TGTGCCAGCAGTTTATCGGGGGGACCCTCTGGCTATGGCTACACCTTC. Amino acids: CASSLSGGPSGYGYTF.

In its sample, this clone was seen once. The J gene is TRBJ1-1, the V gene TRBV10-1, with 7 bases fitting TRBD1. The V gene end was trimmed by 6 bases and the J gene end by 0 bases; junction bases not matched to a gene: 7. CDR1 WNHNN and CDR2 SYGVQD come from the germline V gene (reference sequence). CDR3 length equals 15 residues. In DNA, the CDR3 is TGCGCCAGCAGAGTAACCAGGGGGTTGAACACTGAAGCTTTCTTT. Translated: CASRVTRGLNTEAFF.

This clone was seen only a few times. This chain joins TRBV9 and TRBJ2-7, with unresolved D. V was trimmed by 4 bases and J by 4 bases, leaving 12 bases between them. The CDR3 is 13 amino acids. The V gene's germline CDR1 is SGDLS and CDR2 YYNGEE. CDR3 amino acids: CASSPALTYEQYF. The CDR3, as DNA: TGTGCCAGCAGCCCTGCTTTGACTTACGAGCAGTACTTC.

The V call is TRBV4-2, the J call TRBJ2-1, with 10 bases lining up with TRBD1. V lost 3 bases and J lost 0; bases outside the gene matches: 14. In germline, CDR1 is LGHNA, CDR2 YNFKEQ. This CDR3 comprises 20 residues. The CDR3 here is CASSQLRPKGQGDSYNEQFF. The CDR3 nucleotides read TGTGCCAGCAGCCAGCTGAGGCCAAAAGGACAGGGGGACTCCTACAATGAGCAGTTCTTC.

The rearrangement uses TRBV30 and TRBJ1-1; D remains unclear. Trimming shortened V by 4 bases and J by 5 bases, and 11 bases separated the two germline ends. Germline V CDR1 and CDR2: GTSNPN, SVGIG (reference sequence). The CDR3 is 12 residues long. The CDR3 coding sequence is TGTGCCTGGACCATAACGGGGACTGAAGCTTTCTTT. Protein: CAWTITGTEAFF. The full variable domain, in which reference TRBV30 and TRBJ1-1 provide the parts outside the CDR3, is SQTIHQWPATLVQPVGSPLSLECTVEGTSNPNLYWYRQAAGRGLQLLFYSVGIGQISSEVPQNLSASRPQDRQFILSSKKLLLSDSGFYLCAWTITGTEAFFGQGTRLTVV.

Worth noting for this clone: The sample holds other DNA sequences that translate to the same CDR3. The genes are TRBV28 and TRBJ2-7; 7 nucleotides align to TRBD1. The CDR3 loop spans 13 amino acids. Germline CDR1 is MDHEN and CDR2 is SYDVKM. Trimming took 5 bases from V and 1 from J; bases not matched to a gene: 2. DNA of the CDR3: TGTGCCAGCAGTCCGGGACAGTCCTACGAGCAGTACTTC. Its translation: CASSPGQSYEQYF.

There are a few counts of this clone. The chain combines TRBV2 with TRBJ2-7; 8 bases fit TRBD2. The V segment lost 5 bases and the J segment 0 bases; nucleotides outside the gene matches: 3. The CDR3 extends over 14 amino acids. CDR1 SNHLY and CDR2 FYNNEI come from the germline V gene. CDR3 coding DNA: TGTGCCAGCAGTCCGACTAGCGCCTCCTACGAGCAGTACTTC. Translated, it gives CASSPTSASYEQYF.

This clone was seen only a few times. The chain has TRBV9 and TRBJ1-2, with 8 bases identical to TRBD1. This CDR3 has 16 amino acids. Germline CDR1 SGDLS, CDR2 YYNGEE. Trimming removed 2 bases from V and 4 bases from J; junction bases left unmatched: 10. The CDR3 loop is CASSVQGSGGGYGYTF. The CDR3 nucleotides are TGTGCCAGCAGCGTTCAGGGGTCAGGGGGCGGCTATGGCTACACCTTC.

A few counts support this clone. This sequence joins TRBV29-1 and TRBJ2-7, with a possible D match to TRBD1 (6 bases). The CDR3 contains 12 residues. Trimming removed 2 bases at V and 2 bases at J, with 7 bases between. Germline V gives CDR1 SQVTM, CDR2 ANQGSEA. The CDR3 DNA reads TGCAGCGTTGAAAGGGGGACCTACGAGCAGTACTTC. It encodes CSVERGTYEQYF.

The genes are TRBV30 and TRBJ2-3; no firm D call. V was cut by 1 base and J by 8 bases, with 13 bases left in between. Per the germline V gene, CDR1 is GTSNPN and CDR2 is SVGIG (reference sequence). The CDR3 sequence is 13 residues long. The CDR3 DNA follows: TGTGCCTGGAGTGCGAGCCCCTCGGTTACGCAGTATTTT. It is translated as CAWSASPSVTQYF. Using reference TRBV30 and TRBJ2-3 for the parts outside the CDR3, the full variable domain is SQTIHQWPATLVQPVGSPLSLECTVEGTSNPNLYWYRQAAGRGLQLLFYSVGIGQISSEVPQNLSASRPQDRQFILSSKKLLLSDSGFYLCAWSASPSVTQYFGPGTRLTVL.

The chain couples TRBV25-1 to TRBJ2-5, with D tentatively TRBD2 (6 bases). With 4 bases removed from V and 6 bases from J, the gap between germline ends came to 15 bases. CDR1 is MGHDK, CDR2 SYGVNS, per germline. The CDR3 consists of 14 residues. The CDR3 here is CASSGGGGVKTQYF. The CDR3 DNA reads TGTGCCAGCAGTGGAGGAGGAGGGGTGAAGACCCAGTACTTC.

The chain combines TRBV13 with TRBJ2-7, with 9 bases fitting TRBD2. CDR1 and CDR2 (germline): PRHDT, FYEKMQ (reference sequence). This CDR3 comprises 17 residues. Germline trimming cut 1 base from V and 0 bases from J; bases unmatched to any gene: 7. In DNA form, the CDR3 reads TGTGCCAGCAGCTTAGAGAAAGGTAGCGGGAGCTCCTACGAGCAGTACTTC. Residues: CASSLEKGSGSSYEQYF.

The chain recombines TRBV25-1 with TRBJ1-1, with D hard to call. The CDR3 is made up of 14 amino acids. Trimming removed 3 bases from V and 6 bases from J, with 14 bases in between. CDR1 and CDR2 (germline): MGHDK, SYGVNS. The CDR3 protein is CASSDGKYSAEAFF. The CDR3 coding sequence is TGTGCCAGCAGTGACGGGAAATATAGTGCTGAAGCTTTCTTT.

V is TRBV18 and J is TRBJ2-2, with TRBD1 identical over 9 bases. CDR1 KGHSH and CDR2 LQKENI come from the germline V gene. The CDR3 loop spans 17 amino acids. The V segment lost 2 bases and the J segment 4 bases; nucleotides outside the gene matches: 8. The CDR3 reads CASSPWTGVVPTGELFF. CDR3 DNA sequence: TGTGCCAGCTCACCATGGACAGGGGTCGTACCCACCGGGGAGCTGTTTTTT.

This clone was seen more than once but under ten times. V and J are TRBV28 and TRBJ1-2, with no clear D. Germline-derived CDR1 and CDR2 are MDHEN and SYDVKM. The CDR3 covers 12 residues. With 2 bases removed from V and 10 bases from J, the gap between germline ends came to 11 bases. The CDR3 region is CASSLETDSYTF. In nucleotides, the CDR3 is TGTGCCAGCAGTTTAGAGACCGACTCCTACACCTTC.

The chain links TRBV6-5 to TRBJ1-5; 10 nucleotides agree with TRBD1. The CDR3 covers 15 residues. V lost 5 bases to trimming and J lost 3 bases; unmatched junction nucleotides: 4. CDR1 is MNHEY, CDR2 SVGAGI, per germline. The DNA for the CDR3 is TGTGCCAGCAGTCGGGACAGGGGAGCCAATCAGCCCCAGCATTTT. It specifies CASSRDRGANQPQHF.

This clone showed up just a few times. The chain is built from TRBV4-1 and TRBJ2-7; TRBD1 might be the D (5 bases). The CDR3 consists of 14 residues. Trimming removed 0 bases at V and 6 bases at J, with 12 bases between. In germline, CDR1 is MGHRA, CDR2 YSYEKL. The CDR3 sequence: CASSQEQESGEQYF. The DNA for the CDR3 is TGCGCCAGCAGCCAAGAACAGGAATCAGGCGAGCAGTACTTC.